The 22 T cell receptor beta chains in this list originate from one sample, sequenced in a study of tumor-infiltrating lymphocytes in primary liver carcinoma. The authors made TCR beta cDNA from around 500 ng total RNA with a constant-region primer. Construction of TCR beta libraries relied on three successive nested multiplex PCR rounds employing slightly modified ARM-PCR. Both of the initial two PCR rounds ran for around 9 cycles and employed TRBV1-TRBV30 forward primers alongside a C-beta reverse primer. TCRdb called the multiplex PCR reads again in MiXCR, with one record for every CDR3 protein. The sample holds about 310,000 distinct CDR3 sequences, approximately 60% seen once. Blood RNA came from unsorted whole blood; germline DNA was also extracted. The sample was peripheral blood. These receptors all come from a man aged 35 to 55 with primary liver carcinoma and hepatitis B virus infection.

This clonotype was observed many times. The rearrangement links TRBV6-1 to TRBJ2-1, with D maybe TRBD2 (5 bases). The V and J ends lost 2 bases and 6 bases respectively, with 14 bases between them. Germline V gives CDR1 MNHNS, CDR2 SASEGT. The CDR3 has 15 residues. CDR3 in DNA: TGTGCCAGCAGTGAACCCGCTGCCAGCGGCAATGAGCAGTTCTTC. Encoded protein: CASSEPAASGNEQFF.

With regard to this clonotype: This sequence may be a read error, since a much larger clone differs from it by one base. J is TRBJ2-5 and V is TRBV6-5; D is ambiguous. The V end lost 2 bases, the J end lost 2 bases, and 12 bases lay between the germline ends. The CDR3 is 15 amino acids. Per germline, CDR1 MNHEY and CDR2 SVGAGI. CDR3 DNA: TGTGCCAGCAGTTACGGTGTCAGCGCTCAAGAGACCCAGTACTTC. Amino acid sequence: CASSYGVSAQETQYF.

Note on this clonotype: Just one base apart from a much larger clone, this may be a read error. V and J are TRBV7-9 and TRBJ2-1; 8 bases align to TRBD2. The CDR3 length is 17 residues. Germline lookup yields CDR1 SEHNR and CDR2 FQNEAQ (reference sequence). CDR3 bases: TGTGCCAGCAGCCCTCCACTAGCGGAGGACCCTTGGAATGTGCAGTTCTTC. Its translation: CASSPPLAEDPWNVQFF.

The V call is TRBV29-1, the J call TRBJ2-5, with TRBD2 matching 11 bases. CDR1 is SQVTM and CDR2 is ANQGSEA in the germline V gene. The CDR3 extends over 16 amino acids. V gave up 3 bases and J gave up 1 base; unmatched junction bases: 7. CDR3 nucleotides: TGCAGCGTTGAGTGGTCCGGGACTAGCGGCCAAGAGACCCAGTACTTC. It codes for CSVEWSGTSGQETQYF.

In the case of this clonotype: The junction differs from germline at one of its ends, possibly a read error. The rearrangement uses TRBV5-4 and TRBJ2-2; no definite D call. This CDR3 comprises 13 residues. From germline, CDR1 is SGHNT and CDR2 YYREEE (reference sequence). CDR3 sequence (DNA): TGTGCCAGCAGCTTGGGCGGCCCCGGGCAGCTGTTTTTT. Amino acid sequence: CASSLGGPGQLFF.

Details on this clonotype: No conserved phenylalanine or tryptophan is present at the end of the CDR3, so a read error is the likely explanation. J is TRBJ2-7 and V is TRBV4-3; 10 positions match TRBD1. CDR3 size: 14 residues. The germline gives CDR1 LGHNA, CDR2 YSLEER. The CDR3 here is CASSQDRGSYEQYL. CDR3 coding DNA: TGCGCAAGCAGCCAGGACAGGGGGTCCTACGAGCAGTACTTA.

The rearrangement links TRBV5-1 to TRBJ2-5, with D possibly TRBD1 on 6 matching bases. The CDR3 is made up of 14 amino acids. Germline V gives CDR1 SGHRS, CDR2 YFSETQ. V was trimmed by 3 bases and J by 2 bases, leaving 11 bases between them. CDR3 sequence: CASSYGQPQETQYF. CDR3 nucleotides: TGCGCCAGCAGCTATGGACAGCCTCAAGAGACCCAGTACTTC.

A word on this clonotype: Being one base from a much bigger clone, this may be a read error. Since the CDR3 does not end with the conserved phenylalanine or tryptophan, this likely comes from a read error. The chain recombines TRBV6-2 or TRBV6-3 with TRBJ2-7; D gene ambiguous. The CDR3 loop spans 14 amino acids. The germline V gene has CDR1 MNHEY and CDR2 SVGEGT. Between the trimmed V and J ends, which lost 2 bases and 3 bases, there was a span of 11 bases. CDR3: CASSYPGDSYEQYS. The CDR3 DNA reads as TGTGCCAGCAGTTACCCAGGCGATAGCTACGAGCAGTACTCC.

V and J are TRBV11-2 and TRBJ1-2, with D maybe TRBD1 (5 bases). V was trimmed by 5 bases and J by 4 bases, leaving 11 bases between them. Looked up from germline, CDR1 is SGHAT and CDR2 is FQNNGV. CDR3 size: 13 residues. The CDR3 region is CASSPETAYGYTF. The DNA of the CDR3 is TGTGCCAGCAGCCCGGAGACAGCCTATGGCTACACCTTC.

Note on this clonotype: A much larger clonotype is one base distant, so this may be a read error. This is likely a read error, given that the CDR3 carries no conserved phenylalanine or tryptophan at its end. V and J are TRBV6-1 and TRBJ2-3; D unresolved. Trimming removed 6 bases from V and 0 bases from J, with 4 bases in between. Germline V gene sequence: CDR1 MNHNS, CDR2 SASEGT. The CDR3 has 12 amino acids. The CDR3 sequence is CASSGSTDTQYL. For the CDR3, the DNA is TGTGCCAGCAGCGGTAGCACAGATACGCAGTATTTG.

For this clonotype: Since a much larger clone is just one base distant, this may be a read error. The genes are TRBV6-6 and TRBJ2-4, with D perhaps matching TRBD2 (5 bases). This CDR3 contains 16 residues. CDR1 MNHNY and CDR2 SVGAGI come from the germline V gene (reference sequence). This chain's CDR3 is CASTGESTLAKSIQYF. The DNA for the CDR3 is TGTGCCAGCACCGGGGAGTCCACGTTAGCCAAAAGCATTCAGTACTTC.

This clonotype was counted once. The CDR3 ends on some other residue instead of the conserved phenylalanine or tryptophan, so this is likely a read error. The CDR3 loop is CAGSTSGSYEQYI. The DNA for the CDR3 is TGTGCCGGCAGTACTAGCGGGAGCTACGAGCAGTACATC. The rearrangement uses TRBV6-1 and TRBJ2-7, with TRBD2 matching 11 bases. CDR3 length: 13 residues. CDR1 MNHNS and CDR2 SASEGT come from the germline V gene.

The chain carries TRBV30 and TRBJ2-1, with a weak D call TRBD2 (5 bases). Germline CDR1 reads GTSNPN; CDR2 reads SVGIG (reference sequence). The CDR3 loop spans 11 amino acids. V was cut by 5 bases and J by 6 bases, with 8 bases left in between. In DNA form, the CDR3 reads TGTGCCTGGGGAGGCCCCAATGAGCAGTTCTTC. Its protein product is CAWGGPNEQFF.

As regards this clonotype: One end of the junction is discordant with germline, which a read error may explain. The chain joins TRBV6-5 to TRBJ2-1; D perhaps matches TRBD1 (5 bases). The CDR3 length is 14 residues. Germline lookup yields CDR1 MNHEY and CDR2 SVGAGI. CDR3 sequence: CASSPGNSYNEQFF. The DNA for the CDR3 is TGTGCCAGCAGCCCAGGGAACTCCTACAATGAACAGTTCTTC.

About this clonotype: A read error is possible here, since a much larger clone lies one base away. This rearrangement joins TRBV12-5 to TRBJ2-5, with D unresolved. Germline V gene sequence: CDR1 LGHNT, CDR2 FRNRAP. Trimming removed 8 bases at V and 7 bases at J, with 17 bases between. The CDR3 is 13 residues long. CDR3 residues: CASSLIGVGTQYF. As DNA, the CDR3 is TGTGCTAGTAGCCTCATTGGTGTCGGGACCCAGTACTTC.

Points on this clonotype: A much larger clone sits a single nucleotide away, making a read error possible. The chain employs TRBV12-3 or TRBV12-4 and TRBJ2-1; possibly TRBD2 for D (5 bases). The CDR3 extends over 15 amino acids. V lost 0 bases and J lost 7, with 13 bases in between. CDR3 residues: CASSLAMASKNEQFF. The CDR3 DNA reads TGTGCCAGCAGTTTAGCGATGGCTAGCAAGAATGAGCAGTTCTTC.

This clonotype was detected once. No conserved phenylalanine or tryptophan is present at the end of the CDR3, so a read error is the likely explanation. This rearrangement joins TRBV20-1 to TRBJ2-3; 8 positions match TRBD2. Trimming at V came to 6 bases and at J to 3 bases, leaving 8 bases not matched to a gene. This CDR3 comprises 14 residues. Germline V gene sequence: CDR1 DFQATT, CDR2 SNEGSKA (reference sequence). CDR3 sequence reads: CSATSGSRTDTQYL. The CDR3 DNA reads TGCAGTGCCACAAGCGGGAGTAGGACAGATACGCAGTATCTT.

CDR3 in DNA: TGTGCCAGCAGCTTGGATGGCGCCCCTCCAGATACGCAGTATTTT. Amino acids: CASSLDGAPPDTQYF. This chain connects TRBV5-6 to TRBJ2-3; D gene unclear. The germline CDR1 and CDR2 sequences are SGHDT and YYEEEE. Deletions cut 0 bases from V and 4 bases from J, with 12 bases between. The CDR3 contains 15 residues. Full variable domain (outside the CDR3, taken from reference TRBV5-6 and TRBJ2-3): DAGVTQSPTHLIKTRGQQVTLRCSPKSGHDTVSWYQQALGQGPQFIFQYYEEEERQRGNFPDRFSGHQFPNYSSELNVNALLLGDSALYLCASSLDGAPPDTQYFGPGTRLTVL.

As regards this clonotype: A much larger clonotype is one base distant, so this may be a read error. The chain combines TRBV5-6 with TRBJ2-5; 9 nucleotides agree with TRBD2. The CDR3 has 15 amino acids. Per germline, CDR1 SGHDT and CDR2 YYEEEE. With V trimmed by 2 bases and J by 5 bases, 7 bases remained unmatched. The CDR3 sequence: CASSFLAGERETQYF. CDR3 nucleotide sequence: TGTGCCAGCAGCTTCTTAGCGGGAGAAAGGGAGACCCAGTACTTC. The full variable domain, in which reference TRBV5-6 and TRBJ2-5 provide the parts outside the CDR3, is DAGVTQSPTHLIKTRGQQVTLRCSPKSGHDTVSWYQQALGQGPQFIFQYYEEEERQRGNFPDRFSGHQFPNYSSELNVNALLLGDSALYLCASSFLAGERETQYFGPGTRLLVL.

The genes are TRBV6-2 or TRBV6-3 and TRBJ2-1, with TRBD2 matching 8 bases. Germline V gene data show CDR1 as MNHEY and CDR2 as SVGEGT. CDR3 length equals 14 residues. V lost 5 bases, J lost 9 bases, and 9 bases stayed unmatched. CDR3 in DNA: TGTGCCAGCAGTCAGAGCGGGAGTACGGTTGAGCAGTTCTTC. Translation gives CASSQSGSTVEQFF.

The rearrangement links TRBV6-5 to TRBJ2-1; 10 bases fit TRBD2. Germline values: CDR1 MNHEY, CDR2 SVGAGI. Trimming at V came to 10 bases and at J to 4 bases, leaving 10 bases not matched to a gene. The CDR3 contains 15 residues. The CDR3 region is CAIRPGTSEYNEQFF. The CDR3 nucleotides are TGTGCCATCAGACCCGGGACTAGCGAATACAATGAGCAGTTCTTC.

The chain recombines TRBV5-1 with TRBJ2-1, with 8 positions matching TRBD1. The CDR3 consists of 15 residues. V dropped 4 bases and J dropped 6; count of bases not matched to a gene: 9. The germline CDR1 and CDR2 sequences are SGHRS and YFSETQ. CDR3 sequence (DNA): TGCGCCAGCAGCGAAGGACAGGGTGGTAGCAATGAGCAGTTCTTC. This gives the protein CASSEGQGGSNEQFF.